This TCR beta chain is from a study of T-cell reconstitution after alpha-beta-depleted transplantation in children. Unique molecular identifiers were incorporated during preparation of the TCRbeta library. TCRdb independently ran MiXCR on the PCR reads; one entry per CDR3 protein. The repertoire holds about 440,000 distinct CDR3 sequences, 43% seen once, with around a quarter in the top ten. General study results and limits: The origin of high day-60 TCRbeta diversity in some patients lay in surviving recipient T cells and thymic progenitors.

Concerning this clonotype itself: The antigen remains unidentified.

V lost 6 bases to trimming and J lost 4 bases, with 10 bases between them. The CDR3 loop spans 12 amino acids. The clonotype originates from a girl aged 2-9 years with aplastic anemia, due to receive a stem cell transplant. The source was PBMCs, collected before TCRalphabeta/CD19-depleted stem cell transplant. The rearrangement uses TRBV12-3 or TRBV12-4 and TRBJ2-7; D gene ambiguous. DNA for the CDR3: TGTGCCAGCAGCGTAGGATTGTACGAGCAGTACTTC. Translation gives CASSVGLYEQYF.